This TCR beta chain was sequenced in a study of Graves' ophthalmopathy and Graves' hyperthyroidism. On the study more broadly: Peripheral blood was obtained at first diagnosis, ahead of any treatment. Study outcomes and limitations: The model's ophthalmopathy progression predictions had more than 55% sensitivity and 72% to 80% specificity. Blood also held most thyroid clonotypes expanded above 0.001 frequency.

Details on this clonotype: Antigen unknown.

Amplified TCR beta CDR3 regions were obtained using RNA transcripts as template. The first-round RT-PCR employed HTBI primers together with the Qiagen OneStep RT-PCR kit. A multiplex PCR was then performed as the second round. TCRdb used MiXCR to reprocess the multiplex PCR reads, holding one entry per CDR3 protein. The sample contains roughly 700,000 distinct CDR3 sequences, roughly two fifths of which appear only once. All donors with ophthalmopathy were recorded as having moderate-to-severe activity, CAS ≥3, NOSPECS ≥4 and a duration under 3 months. The V gene's germline CDR1 is SGHNT and CDR2 YYREEE (reference sequence). This CDR3 contains 18 residues. V was shortened by 4 bases and J by 0 bases, with 19 bases between the two germline ends.

What was sequenced was peripheral blood. The sequence was collected from an adult man with Graves' ophthalmopathy. This rearrangement joins TRBV5-4 to TRBJ2-2; D tentatively fits TRBD1 or TRBD2 (5 bases each). This chain's CDR3 is CASSPRGAPGPNTGELFF. In nucleotides, the CDR3 is TGTGCCAGCAGCCCAAGAGGGGCGCCGGGCCCGAACACCGGGGAGCTGTTTTTT. The full variable domain, its missing parts supplied by reference TRBV5-4 and TRBJ2-2, is ETGVTQSPTHLIKTRGQQVTLRCSSQSGHNTVSWYQQALGQGPQFIFQYYREEENGRGNFPPRFSGLQFPNYSSELNVNALELDDSALYLCASSPRGAPGPNTGELFFGEGSRLTVL.